The text below deals with one T cell receptor beta chain. These data come from a study of T cell changes during pregnancy in multiple sclerosis. TCRdb keeps only in-frame clones here, not all; method: immunoSEQ multiplex PCR. Of 45,000 to 60,000 clones listed, 93% were seen once; the top ten hold about 2%. Sequenced here: peripheral blood, sampled in the second trimester of pregnancy. The TCR comes from a female donor with multiple sclerosis, enrolled in a pregnancy study.

The CDR3 region has the DNA TGTGCCAGCAGCCTCCGTCTGAATTCACCCCTCCACTTT. It translates to CASSLRLNSPLHF. The chain links TRBV5-6 to TRBJ1-6; D gene uncertain. Germline CDR1 reads SGHDT; CDR2 reads YYEEEE. The CDR3 sequence is 13 residues long. Trimming took 4 bases from V and 7 from J, leaving 9 bases between them.